The next 20 T cell receptor beta chains were all read from a single sample in a study of cytomegalovirus exposure and HLA in healthy donors. A multiplex PCR was run with 60 Vbeta primers and 13 Jbeta primers. Clones were read by immunoSEQ multiplex PCR, and TCRdb kept only the in-frame ones, dropping some. This sample has about 150,000 clones, with 80% found just once. The sequenced sample was PBMCs. The receptors were gathered from a male donor in good health and CMV-seropositive.

The gene calls are TRBV10-3 and TRBJ1-2; 9 bases line up with TRBD1. Per germline, CDR1 ENHRY and CDR2 SYGVKD. J was trimmed by 7 bases and V by 4 bases; bases with no gene match: 7. The CDR3 covers 14 residues. Here the CDR3 reads CAISAGTGSSGYTF. CDR3 coding DNA: TGTGCCATCAGTGCCGGGACAGGGTCCTCTGGCTACACCTTC.

The chain recombines TRBV6-1 with TRBJ1-2; D might be TRBD1 (6 bases). From germline, CDR1 is MNHNS and CDR2 SASEGT. The ends were cut back, 3 bases at V and 5 bases at J, with 10 bases in the middle. The CDR3 runs 13 residues. Here the CDR3 reads CASSETGEYGYTF. As DNA, the CDR3 is TGTGCCAGCAGTGAGACAGGAGAATATGGCTACACCTTC.

The chain joins TRBV7-2 to TRBJ2-5; 8 bases line up with TRBD2. The CDR3 loop spans 16 amino acids. Per the germline V gene, CDR1 is SGHTA and CDR2 is FQGNSA. J was trimmed by 1 base and V by 6 bases; bases with no gene match: 10. This CDR3 reads CASSSRTSPLQETQYF. For the CDR3, the DNA is TGTGCCAGCAGTTCGAGGACTAGCCCGCTCCAAGAGACCCAGTACTTC.

This clone showed up just a few times. This chain uses TRBV4-3 with TRBJ2-1; D uncertain. Germline V gives CDR1 LGHNA, CDR2 YSLEER. This CDR3 has 12 residues. V lost 3 bases and J 10 bases, leaving 10 bases between the germline ends. The chain's CDR3 is CASSHEMSEQFF. The CDR3 DNA reads TGCGCCAGCAGCCATGAGATGAGCGAGCAGTTCTTC.

The rearrangement uses TRBV7-9 and TRBJ2-1; D call uncertain. From germline, CDR1 is SEHNR and CDR2 FQNEAQ (reference sequence). The ends were cut back, 5 bases at V and 7 bases at J, with 12 bases in the middle. This CDR3 is built from 13 residues. The CDR3 DNA is TGTGCCAGCAGCCCACAGTCCCGGAATGAGCAGTTCTTC. Its translation is CASSPQSRNEQFF.

The chain's CDR3 is CASSFPSRHGYTF. The CDR3 nucleotides are TGTGCCAGCAGTTTTCCCTCGCGCCATGGCTACACCTTC. This chain uses TRBV28 with TRBJ1-2, with no clear D. Trimming cost V 3 bases and J 6 bases, with 11 bases left between them. Germline lookup yields CDR1 MDHEN and CDR2 SYDVKM. The length of the CDR3 is 13 residues.

To note about this clone: The sample holds other DNA sequences that translate to the same CDR3. The chain employs TRBV5-1 and TRBJ2-5; TRBD2 agrees at 8 bases. The V segment lost 4 bases and the J segment 5 bases; nucleotides outside the gene matches: 4. CDR3 length equals 13 residues. CDR1 and CDR2 (germline): SGHRS, YFSETQ. CDR3 sequence (DNA): TGCGCCAGCAGCCGCGGGGGGCAGGAGACCCAGTACTTC. The encoded protein is CASSRGGQETQYF. The full variable domain, in which reference TRBV5-1 and TRBJ2-5 provide the parts outside the CDR3, is KAGVTQTPRYLIKTRGQQVTLSCSPISGHRSVSWYQQTPGQGLQFLFEYFSETQRNKGNFPGRFSGRQFSNSRSEMNVSTLELGDSALYLCASSRGGQETQYFGPGTRLLVL.

The chain is built from TRBV19 and TRBJ2-1, with a tentative D call TRBD1 (6 bases). Deletions cut 1 base from V and 6 bases from J, with 13 bases between. CDR1 and CDR2 (germline): LNHDA, SQIVND (reference sequence). CDR3 length equals 15 residues. In DNA form, the CDR3 reads TGTGCCAGTAGTATAGGATTCAGGGGACCCAATGAGCAGTTCTTC. Protein: CASSIGFRGPNEQFF.

This clone was seen a handful of times. The chain couples TRBV18 to TRBJ1-5; no clear D gene. Germline values: CDR1 KGHSH, CDR2 LQKENI. There are 16 residues in the CDR3. V lost 1 base and J lost 5, with 15 bases in between. In DNA, the CDR3 is TGTGCCAGCTCACCACTGGGCAGGTTAGGTGATCAGCCCCAGCATTTT. Translating it yields CASSPLGRLGDQPQHF.

The chain recombines TRBV7-2 with TRBJ2-3; TRBD1 is a possible D gene (5 bases). CDR3 length: 15 amino acids. V was clipped by 2 bases and J by 7 bases, with 16 bases between them. The germline gives CDR1 SGHTA, CDR2 FQGNSA. CDR3 sequence reads: CASSLLGQGLNTQYF. The DNA of the CDR3 is TGTGCCAGCAGCTTACTGGGGCAGGGTTTGAATACGCAGTATTTT.

This clone appeared once. The J gene is TRBJ2-7, the V gene TRBV2, with TRBD2 identical over 7 bases. The CDR3 covers 16 residues. The germline CDR1 and CDR2 sequences are SNHLY and FYNNEI. V lost 6 bases, J lost 2 bases, and 13 bases stayed unmatched. DNA of the CDR3: TGTGCCAGCAGACCCTTTAGCGGGCCACCCCCCTACGAGCAGTACTTC. It yields the protein CASRPFSGPPPYEQYF.

J is TRBJ1-1 and V is TRBV19; TRBD1 matches 10 bases. Trimming at V came to 9 bases and at J to 3 bases, leaving 10 bases not matched to a gene. Germline CDR1 reads LNHDA; CDR2 reads SQIVND (reference sequence). CDR3 length equals 15 residues. In DNA form, the CDR3 reads TGTGCCAGCCTCGTCGACGGGACAGGGGACACTGAAGCTTTCTTT. As protein: CASLVDGTGDTEAFF.

This clone occurred a few times. The chain has TRBV5-5 and TRBJ2-2; tentative D call: TRBD2 (6 bases). Germline loops: CDR1 SGHKS, CDR2 YYEKEE (reference sequence). With 5 bases removed from V and 7 bases from J, the gap between germline ends came to 15 bases. The CDR3 has 14 residues. Here the CDR3 DNA reads TGTGCCAGCAGAGAGGGACTTTCTAACGGGGAGCTGTTTTTT. Its translation is CASREGLSNGELFF.

This clone has just one count. This rearrangement joins TRBV27 to TRBJ1-3, with D unclear. The germline V and J ends were trimmed by 6 bases and 4 bases, with 13 bases remaining between them. The CDR3 spans 14 residues. Germline assignment: CDR1 MNHEY and CDR2 SMNVEV (reference sequence). Here the CDR3 DNA reads TGTGCCAGCAGCCGAAGTACTCACGGAAACACCATATATTTT. Its protein is CASSRSTHGNTIYF.

In this sample, this clone turned up once. The chain joins TRBV28 to TRBJ1-2, with 11 nucleotides matching TRBD1. There are 16 residues in the CDR3. Losses at the gene ends were 6 bases for V and 0 bases for J; bases not matched to a gene: 6. Germline CDR1 reads MDHEN; CDR2 reads SYDVKM. This CDR3 is CASRGQGEEANYGYTF. For the CDR3, the DNA is TGTGCCAGCAGGGGACAGGGGGAGGAAGCTAACTATGGCTACACCTTC.

For this clone: Other DNA sequences of this sample code for an identical CDR3. The V and J genes are TRBV30 and TRBJ1-1; D may be TRBD1 (5 bases). This CDR3 has 12 amino acids. V was pared by 1 base and J by 5 bases, with 8 bases between. Germline CDR1 GTSNPN, CDR2 SVGIG (reference sequence). CDR3 coding DNA: TGTGCCTGGAGTGGGGGGGGTACTGAAGCTTTCTTT. Translating it yields CAWSGGGTEAFF.

This chain uses TRBV6-5 with TRBJ1-5, with D perhaps matching TRBD1 (6 bases). The V end was cut by 5 bases, the J end by 8 bases, with 16 bases between. The length of the CDR3 is 14 residues. Germline CDR1 is MNHEY and CDR2 is SVGAGI. The chain's CDR3 is CASSLGQFTEPQHF. The DNA of the CDR3 is TGTGCCAGCAGTCTTGGACAGTTCACGGAGCCCCAGCATTTT.

The chain combines TRBV6-1 with TRBJ1-2; 9 nucleotides agree with TRBD1. Germline V CDR1 and CDR2: MNHNS, SASEGT. V gave up 9 bases and J gave up 1 base; unmatched junction bases: 6. There are 14 residues in the CDR3. CDR3 nucleotide sequence: TGTGCCAGTACGGACAGGGGCTATAACTATGGCTACACCTTC. This codes for CASTDRGYNYGYTF.

The chain uses TRBV7-2 and TRBJ2-7, with unresolved D. Trimming stripped 4 bases from V and 2 bases from J, with 9 bases between. The CDR3 is 13 residues long. In germline, CDR1 is SGHTA, CDR2 FQGNSA. The CDR3, as DNA: TGTGCCAGCAGCTCAAGCGTTACCTACGAGCAGTACTTC. Translating gives CASSSSVTYEQYF.

Concerning this clone: The identical CDR3 is also encoded by other nucleotide sequences in the sample. Here the CDR3 reads CAISLDRVNTIYF. The CDR3 bases are TGTGCCATCAGTTTGGACAGGGTAAACACCATATATTTT. The chain is built from TRBV10-3 and TRBJ1-3; 8 bases are a match to TRBD1. This CDR3 spans 13 amino acids. J lost 6 bases, V lost 5 bases, and 3 bases had no gene match. CDR1 and CDR2 from the germline V gene are ENHRY and SYGVKD.